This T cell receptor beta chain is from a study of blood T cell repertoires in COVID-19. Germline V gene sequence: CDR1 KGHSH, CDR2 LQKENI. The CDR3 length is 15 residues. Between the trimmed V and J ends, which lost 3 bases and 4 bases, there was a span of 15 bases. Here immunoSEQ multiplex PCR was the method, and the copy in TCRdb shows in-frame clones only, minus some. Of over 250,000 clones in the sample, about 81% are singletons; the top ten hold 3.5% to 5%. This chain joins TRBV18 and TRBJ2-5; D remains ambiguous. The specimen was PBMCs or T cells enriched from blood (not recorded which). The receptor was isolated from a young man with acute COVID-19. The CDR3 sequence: CASSPHVLEAETQYF. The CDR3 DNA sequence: TGTGCCAGCTCACCCCATGTTCTTGAGGCAGAGACCCAGTACTTC.